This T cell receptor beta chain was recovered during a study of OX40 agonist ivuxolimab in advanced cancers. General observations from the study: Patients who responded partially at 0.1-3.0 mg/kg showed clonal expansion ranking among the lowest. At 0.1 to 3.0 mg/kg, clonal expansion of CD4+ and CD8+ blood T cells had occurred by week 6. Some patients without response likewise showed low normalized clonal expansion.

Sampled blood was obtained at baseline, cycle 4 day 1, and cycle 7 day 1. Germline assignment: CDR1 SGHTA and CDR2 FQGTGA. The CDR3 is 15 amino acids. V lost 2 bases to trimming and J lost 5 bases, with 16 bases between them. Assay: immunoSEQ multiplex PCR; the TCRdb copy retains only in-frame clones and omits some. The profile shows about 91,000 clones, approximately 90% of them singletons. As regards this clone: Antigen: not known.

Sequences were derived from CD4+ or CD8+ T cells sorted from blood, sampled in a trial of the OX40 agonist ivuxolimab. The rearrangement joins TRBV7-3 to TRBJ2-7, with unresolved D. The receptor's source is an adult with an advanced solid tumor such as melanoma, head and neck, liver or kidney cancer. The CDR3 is CASSLFGVVVDEQYF. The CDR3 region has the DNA TGTGCCAGCAGCTTATTTGGGGTGGTCGTCGACGAGCAGTACTTC.